A single sample gave rise to the 27 T cell receptor beta chains below, sequenced in a study of human T cells and chemical hapten exposure. This sample's time point: pre-sensitization, week 0. Treatment given: therapeutic diphenylcyclopropenone sensitization with weekly scalp DPC. TCRdb reprocessed the RACE reads via MiXCR and lists one record per CDR3 protein. This sample carries some 360,000 distinct CDR3 sequences, roughly 5% of them seen once, and the ten largest clones take around 2.6%. Specimen: whole blood, collected in connection with sensitization to the hapten diphenylcyclopropenone (DPC). Receptor source: a woman aged 50 to 60 with alopecia areata. Some clones in this sample may be carry-over from other donors' samples.

There are many counts of this clonotype. The J gene is TRBJ2-7, the V gene TRBV10-3; D uncertain. V dropped 0 bases and J dropped 0 bases, with 12 bases sitting between them. Germline V gene lookup returns CDR1 ENHRY and CDR2 SYGVKD. The CDR3 consists of 16 residues. This CDR3 reads CAISESHSVSSYEQYF. The CDR3 region has the DNA TGTGCCATCAGTGAGTCGCACAGTGTGAGCTCCTACGAGCAGTACTTC.

This clonotype was counted ten times or more. CDR3 protein: CASSQMSAGDYYGYTF. CDR3 DNA sequence: TGTGCCAGCAGCCAAATGTCTGCAGGGGATTACTATGGCTACACCTTC. The chain carries TRBV4-2 and TRBJ1-2, with D perhaps matching TRBD1 (6 bases). CDR1 and CDR2 (germline): LGHNA, YNFKEQ. CDR3 length equals 16 residues. V lost 2 bases and J lost 3, with 16 bases in between.

This clonotype showed up many times. This chain uses TRBV20-1 with TRBJ2-1; D tentatively fits TRBD1 or TRBD2 (5 bases each). CDR3 length equals 15 residues. Germline CDR1 and CDR2: DFQATT and SNEGSKA (reference sequence). Trimming shortened V by 0 bases and J by 5 bases, and 14 bases separated the two germline ends. The CDR3 region has the DNA TGCAGTGCTAGAGATCAAAGGGACGCAGACAATGAGCAGTTCTTC. It codes for CSARDQRDADNEQFF.

This clonotype was seen repeatedly, ten times or more. The V gene is TRBV2, the J gene TRBJ2-3; D call uncertain. The CDR3 totals 13 residues. Trimming left V 4 bases short and J 2 bases short, with 7 bases between. Germline V gene sequence: CDR1 SNHLY, CDR2 FYNNEI. CDR3 loop: CASSADNTDTQYF. DNA for the CDR3: TGTGCCAGCAGTGCCGACAACACAGATACGCAGTATTTT.

This clonotype was recorded a few times. The CDR3 is CASSSGNSYEQYF. The CDR3 DNA sequence: TGTGCCAGCAGCTCCGGGAACTCCTACGAGCAGTACTTC. V gene TRBV12-3 or TRBV12-4 combines with J gene TRBJ2-7; D might be TRBD2 (5 bases). The CDR3 contains 13 residues. The germline V and J ends were trimmed by 6 bases and 0 bases, with 9 bases remaining between them.

This clonotype was counted only a few times. This chain connects TRBV27 to TRBJ1-2, with unresolved D. In germline, CDR1 is MNHEY, CDR2 SMNVEV (reference sequence). Trimming pared 3 bases from V and 2 bases from J, leaving 7 bases between. This CDR3 is built from 13 residues. CDR3 in amino acids: CASSFGENYGYTF. The CDR3 bases are TGTGCCAGCAGTTTCGGAGAGAACTATGGCTACACCTTC.

This clonotype showed up just a few times. The rearrangement links TRBV4-1 to TRBJ2-3, with TRBD1 matching 9 bases. With V trimmed by 1 base and J by 6 bases, 5 bases remained unmatched. This CDR3 comprises 15 residues. Germline CDR1 and CDR2: MGHRA and YSYEKL. CDR3 loop: CASSQARTGEDTQYF. The DNA of the CDR3 is TGCGCCAGCAGCCAAGCCCGGACAGGGGAGGATACGCAGTATTTT.

This clonotype was detected many times. The J gene is TRBJ1-1, the V gene TRBV9; no definite D call. Germline V gene data show CDR1 as SGDLS and CDR2 as YYNGEE. The CDR3 covers 14 residues. Trimming cost V 3 bases and J 3 bases, with 12 bases left between them. The chain's CDR3 is CASSDAMGYTEAFF. CDR3 DNA: TGTGCCAGCAGCGACGCAATGGGGTACACTGAAGCTTTCTTT. The full variable domain, with the rest looked up from reference TRBV9 and TRBJ1-1, is DSGVTQTPKHLITATGQRVTLRCSPRSGDLSVYWYQQSLDQGLQFLIQYYNGEERAKGNILERFSAQQFPDLHSELNLSSLELGDSALYFCASSDAMGYTEAFFGQGTRLTVV.

The chain employs TRBV12-3 or TRBV12-4 and TRBJ1-2; possibly TRBD1 for D (6 bases). With 3 bases removed from V and 6 bases from J, the gap between germline ends came to 11 bases. CDR3 length: 13 amino acids. The CDR3 region is CASSFTRGHGYTF. DNA of the CDR3: TGTGCCAGCAGTTTTACCAGGGGCCATGGCTACACCTTC.

This clonotype was counted many times. J is TRBJ2-7 and V is TRBV18, with 9 bases matching TRBD1. With V trimmed by 5 bases and J by 7 bases, 9 bases remained unmatched. The germline V gene has CDR1 KGHSH and CDR2 LQKENI. The CDR3 totals 14 residues. CDR3 sequence: CASSSSGTGKEQYF. The CDR3 DNA follows: TGTGCCAGCTCATCTTCCGGGACAGGGAAGGAGCAGTACTTC.

This chain links TRBV12-3 or TRBV12-4 with TRBJ1-5, with D perhaps TRBD1 (6 bases). The V end lost 5 bases, the J end lost 6 bases, and 14 bases lay between the germline ends. The CDR3 consists of 14 residues. The CDR3 protein is CASSPLGGAQPQHF. The CDR3 region has the DNA TGTGCCAGCAGTCCTCTGGGGGGGGCTCAGCCCCAGCATTTT.

This clonotype was seen at least ten times. The genes are TRBV6-1 and TRBJ2-7, with D tentatively TRBD1 (6 bases). V was shortened by 4 bases and J by 0 bases, with 22 bases between the two germline ends. Germline CDR1 is MNHNS and CDR2 is SASEGT. The CDR3 runs 18 residues. CDR3 bases: TGTGCCAGCAGTGCTTTGGGACATTCTATTTCCCTCTCCTACGAGCAGTACTTC. Protein: CASSALGHSISLSYEQYF.

In this sample, this clonotype turned up many times. The V call is TRBV6-5, the J call TRBJ2-7, with D tentatively TRBD1 (5 bases). V gave up 2 bases and J gave up 0 bases, with 8 bases separating them. CDR1 is MNHEY and CDR2 is SVGAGI in the germline V gene. The length of the CDR3 is 14 residues. The CDR3 coding sequence is TGTGCCAGCAGTTACGCAGGGTCCTCCTACGAGCAGTACTTC. Translated: CASSYAGSSYEQYF.

This clonotype was observed a handful of times. The chain employs TRBV12-3 or TRBV12-4 and TRBJ2-4, with D tentatively TRBD2 (6 bases). The CDR3 has 17 amino acids. V dropped 6 bases and J dropped 0 bases, with 18 bases sitting between them. The CDR3 DNA reads as TGTGCCAGCAGGTATTCCGGGACGGGACTAGCCAAAAACATTCAGTACTTC. It translates to CASRYSGTGLAKNIQYF.

There are many counts of this clonotype. CDR3 sequence: CASSLGQDNRGGIQYF. The CDR3 DNA follows: TGTGCCAGCAGCTTAGGACAGGACAACCGGGGCGGCATTCAGTACTTC. The genes are TRBV11-2 and TRBJ2-4, with a possible D match to TRBD1 (6 bases). V lost 1 base and J 9 bases, leaving 19 bases between the germline ends. The CDR3 runs 16 residues. The germline V gene encodes CDR1 SGHAT and CDR2 FQNNGV.

There are many counts of this clonotype. This chain joins TRBV4-2 and TRBJ2-2; perhaps TRBD2 as D (6 bases). V was pared by 4 bases and J by 0 bases, with 18 bases between. The CDR3 sequence is 18 residues long. Germline CDR1 and CDR2: LGHNA and YNFKEQ. The CDR3 coding sequence is TGTGCCAGCAGCCCCCATGGGGGTTTAGCGGCGAACACCGGGGAGCTGTTTTTT. As protein: CASSPHGGLAANTGELFF.

This clonotype was counted many times. The rearrangement links TRBV7-9 to TRBJ2-1; D is perhaps TRBD2 (6 bases). Germline-derived CDR1 and CDR2 are SEHNR and FQNEAQ (reference sequence). This CDR3 contains 18 residues. The ends were cut back, 5 bases at V and 3 bases at J, with 23 bases in the middle. The DNA for the CDR3 is TGTGCCAGCAGCGCCTCTAACATGGAGGGGCGACTCTACAATGAGCAGTTCTTC. Amino acids: CASSASNMEGRLYNEQFF.

The chain uses TRBV7-8 and TRBJ1-2; no firm D call. From germline, CDR1 is SGHVS and CDR2 FQNEAQ. The CDR3 totals 13 residues. Trimming took off 1 base at V and 6 bases at J, with 9 bases between the two ends. In nucleotides, the CDR3 is TGTGCCAGCAGCTTAGGGACGGACCATGGCTACACCTTC. Residues: CASSLGTDHGYTF.

There are many counts of this clonotype. This chain joins TRBV7-8 and TRBJ2-1, with 9 bases aligning to TRBD1. The J segment lost 2 bases and the V segment lost 0 bases, leaving 2 bases of the junction unmatched. The CDR3 length is 16 residues. CDR1 and CDR2 (germline): SGHVS, FQNEAQ. CDR3 region: CASSLAGTGPYNEQFF. CDR3 DNA sequence: TGTGCCAGCAGCTTAGCCGGGACAGGGCCCTACAATGAGCAGTTCTTC.

As concerns this clonotype: A clone one base away is much larger, so this may be a read error. This rearrangement joins TRBV9 to TRBJ1-2; D may be TRBD1 (6 bases). Germline lookup yields CDR1 SGDLS and CDR2 YYNGEE. The V end was cut by 2 bases, the J end by 10 bases, with 21 bases between. CDR3 length: 15 residues. CDR3 loop: CASSVNVVGGNVYTF. In DNA form, the CDR3 reads TGTGCCAGCAGCGTCAATGTTGTAGGGGGTAATGTCTACACCTTC.

V is TRBV14 and J is TRBJ2-1, with D perhaps TRBD1 (6 bases). The CDR3 covers 14 residues. V gave up 0 bases and J gave up 7 bases, with 10 bases separating them. Germline V gene lookup returns CDR1 SGHDN and CDR2 FVKESK. DNA of the CDR3: TGTGCCAGCAGCCAAGACACAGGGAATAATGAGCAGTTCTTC. Its protein product is CASSQDTGNNEQFF.

The table lists this clonotype with many counts. This chain's CDR3 is CASSSQVSGANVLTF. The CDR3 bases are TGCGCCAGCAGCTCACAGGTCTCTGGGGCCAACGTCCTGACTTTC. J is TRBJ2-6 and V is TRBV5-1; possibly TRBD1 for D (5 bases). This CDR3 contains 15 residues. Trimming shortened V by 3 bases and J by 0 bases, and 7 bases separated the two germline ends. The germline V gene has CDR1 SGHRS and CDR2 YFSETQ.

J is TRBJ2-3 and V is TRBV5-4; D not certain. V was trimmed by 7 bases and J by 6 bases, leaving 18 bases between them. Germline V gene lookup returns CDR1 SGHNT and CDR2 YYREEE (reference sequence). CDR3 size: 14 residues. The CDR3 DNA reads TGTGCCAGCTCGAGTATCGAAGAAGGGGATACGCAGTATTTT. It is translated as CASSSIEEGDTQYF.

V gene TRBV2 combines with J gene TRBJ1-2; D ambiguous. Germline CDR1 reads SNHLY; CDR2 reads FYNNEI. The ends were cut back, 7 bases at V and 6 bases at J, with 12 bases in the middle. There are 12 residues in the CDR3. The CDR3 DNA follows: TGTGCCAGCACGAGGGAGAGGGATGGCTACACCTTC. As protein: CASTRERDGYTF.

The table lists this clonotype with many counts. V gene TRBV2 combines with J gene TRBJ1-5; TRBD1 matches 9 bases. The ends lost 8 bases at V and 0 bases at J; junction bases unmatched: 5. The CDR3 is made up of 15 amino acids. CDR1 is SNHLY and CDR2 is FYNNEI in the germline V gene. Here the CDR3 DNA reads TGTGCCAGCGCCCGGGACAGGGTTAGCAATCAGCCCCAGCATTTT. This gives the protein CASARDRVSNQPQHF.

This clonotype showed up many times. The V call is TRBV6-5, the J call TRBJ1-1; 8 bases agree with TRBD1. Germline CDR1 is MNHEY and CDR2 is SVGAGI. CDR3 size: 11 residues. Trimming took 5 bases from V and 7 from J; bases not matched to a gene: 0. The CDR3 is CASSTGGEAFF. The CDR3 nucleotides read TGTGCCAGCAGTACAGGGGGTGAAGCTTTCTTT.

This clonotype occurred many times. The V gene is TRBV28, the J gene TRBJ2-7; D is ambiguous. Looked up from germline, CDR1 is MDHEN and CDR2 is SYDVKM. The CDR3 covers 14 residues. Trimming removed 3 bases from V and 5 bases from J, with 14 bases in between. The CDR3 DNA is TGTGCCAGCAGTTTCCCTAGAACCGTCCACGAGCAGTACTTC. It translates to CASSFPRTVHEQYF. The complete variable domain, with remaining parts taken from reference TRBV28 and TRBJ2-7, reads DVKVTQSSRYLVKRTGEKVFLECVQDMDHENMFWYRQDPGLGLRLIYFSYDVKMKEKGDIPEGYSVSREKKERFSLILESASTNQTSMYLCASSFPRTVHEQYFGPGTRLTVT.